One and the same sample provided the 30 T cell receptor beta chains below, sequenced in a study of blood T cell repertoires in COVID-19. Libraries were prepared by immunoSEQ multiplex PCR; TCRdb keeps only in-frame clonotypes and omits some of them. There are around 58,000 clones in the sample; about nine tenths occur only once, and approximately 45% lies in the top ten. The sample was peripheral blood. The receptors stem from a woman aged 55-75 years with COVID-19, enrolled during active disease.

This sequence joins TRBV6-2 or TRBV6-3 and TRBJ2-1; 7 bases agree with TRBD2. The V gene's germline CDR1 is MNHEY and CDR2 SVGEGT. Trimming took 2 bases from V and 0 from J; bases not matched to a gene: 1. This CDR3 is 15 amino acids long. CDR3 in DNA: TGTGCCAGCAGTTACCTAGCGGCCTCCTACAATGAGCAGTTCTTC. Its translation is CASSYLAASYNEQFF.

The rearrangement links TRBV27 to TRBJ1-2; D is uncertain. The V end lost 3 bases, the J end lost 6 bases, and 8 bases lay between the germline ends. This CDR3 spans 12 amino acids. Germline V CDR1 and CDR2: MNHEY, SMNVEV (reference sequence). As DNA, the CDR3 is TGTGCCAGCAGTTTGTCAGGTGATGGCTACACCTTC. Its translation is CASSLSGDGYTF.

The chain has TRBV28 and TRBJ2-3, with D perhaps matching TRBD2 (5 bases). The ends were cut back, 3 bases at V and 0 bases at J, with 13 bases in the middle. The length of the CDR3 is 16 residues. Per germline, CDR1 MDHEN and CDR2 SYDVKM. The DNA of the CDR3 is TGTGCCAGCAGTTTGAGGCGGGTGCCTAGCACAGATACGCAGTATTTT. Its protein product is CASSLRRVPSTDTQYF.

The chain combines TRBV19 with TRBJ2-3; TRBD1 is a possible D gene (6 bases). Per germline, CDR1 LNHDA and CDR2 SQIVND (reference sequence). There are 12 residues in the CDR3. Between the trimmed V and J ends, which lost 8 bases and 2 bases, there was a span of 8 bases. CDR3 nucleotides: TGTGCCAGTGGACAGCTCACAGATACGCAGTATTTT. Encoded protein: CASGQLTDTQYF.

The chain links TRBV6-5 to TRBJ1-1; no clear D. This CDR3 region has 13 residues. V was clipped by 5 bases and J by 0 bases, with 7 bases between them. Germline V CDR1 and CDR2: MNHEY, SVGAGI. Here the CDR3 reads CASSLTLNTEAFF. CDR3 DNA: TGTGCCAGCAGTCTTACATTGAACACTGAAGCTTTCTTT.

The rearrangement links TRBV4-3 to TRBJ2-2, with TRBD1 identical over 9 bases. Germline assignment: CDR1 LGHNA and CDR2 YSLEER. V lost 8 bases, J lost 4 bases, and 5 bases stayed unmatched. The CDR3 sequence is 14 residues long. This CDR3 reads CASEDRGVTGELFF. CDR3 DNA: TGCGCCAGCGAGGACAGGGGTGTCACCGGGGAGCTGTTTTTT.

The chain employs TRBV9 and TRBJ2-2; 8 bases line up with TRBD2. CDR1 and CDR2 from the germline V gene are SGDLS and YYNGEE. The CDR3 has 15 residues. V trimming: 3 bases; J trimming: 1 base; junction bases outside the gene matches: 2. The CDR3 protein is CASSASGGNTGELFF. As DNA, the CDR3 is TGTGCCAGCAGCGCGAGCGGGGGGAACACCGGGGAGCTGTTTTTT.

A remark on this clone: Compared with germline, one end of the junction differs, possibly owing to a read error. V usage is TRBV5-1 and J usage is TRBJ2-5; 9 bases are shared with TRBD1. The CDR3 consists of 15 residues. CDR1 and CDR2 from the germline V gene are SGHRS and YFSETQ. DNA for the CDR3: TGCGCCAGCAGCTCCGGGACAGGGATAGAAGAGAGCCAGTACTTC. Protein sequence: CASSSGTGIEESQYF.

This clone was picked up a small number of times. This chain links TRBV7-9 with TRBJ2-1; weak D call: TRBD2 (6 bases). There are 17 residues in the CDR3. V shed 4 bases and J shed 9 bases, with 25 bases lying between them. The germline V gene encodes CDR1 SEHNR and CDR2 FQNEAQ (reference sequence). The CDR3 nucleotides read TGTGCCAGCAGCTCCCCCTCGGAGGGTCCTCGCCGGGGTGAGCAGTTCTTC. Its translation is CASSSPSEGPRRGEQFF.

This clone was seen only a few times. J is TRBJ1-5 and V is TRBV19, with TRBD1 identical over 7 bases. J was trimmed by 0 bases and V by 3 bases; bases with no gene match: 8. The CDR3 covers 17 residues. Germline V gene data show CDR1 as LNHDA and CDR2 as SQIVND (reference sequence). The CDR3 nucleotides read TGTGCCAGTAGTATTAGGACAGGAGGGTTTAGCAATCAGCCCCAGCATTTT. Translation gives CASSIRTGGFSNQPQHF.

The chain recombines TRBV2 with TRBJ2-1, with a weak D call TRBD2 (5 bases). Trimming left V 6 bases short and J 5 bases short, with 17 bases between. Germline V CDR1 and CDR2: SNHLY, FYNNEI. This CDR3 is built from 15 residues. The CDR3 region has the DNA TGTGCCAGCAGCGCGCTAGCCCCGGCCGACAATGAGCAGTTCTTC. Residues: CASSALAPADNEQFF.

The chain combines TRBV3-1 (or the pseudogene TRBV3-2) with TRBJ2-7; tentatively, D is TRBD2 (6 bases). From germline, CDR1 is LGHDT and CDR2 YNNKEL (reference sequence). The CDR3 is made up of 14 amino acids. V lost 1 base and J 6 bases, leaving 13 bases between the germline ends. CDR3 DNA: TGTGCCAGCAGCCAAGGTGGGGGGAGTTTCGAGCAGTACTTC. It translates to CASSQGGGSFEQYF.

V gene TRBV6-5 combines with J gene TRBJ2-2; 12 bases fit TRBD2. This CDR3 contains 16 residues. CDR1 and CDR2 from the germline V gene are MNHEY and SVGAGI. V gave up 4 bases and J gave up 5 bases; unmatched junction bases: 5. CDR3 loop: CASSSWTSGNTGELFF. CDR3 nucleotides: TGTGCCAGCAGTTCCTGGACTAGCGGGAATACCGGGGAGCTGTTTTTT.

This chain uses TRBV7-6 with TRBJ1-2; D perhaps matches TRBD1 (5 bases). Germline assignment: CDR1 SGHVS and CDR2 FNYEAQ. V gave up 5 bases and J gave up 3 bases, with 16 bases separating them. The CDR3 totals 15 residues. DNA of the CDR3: TGTGCCAGCAGCCCCCCGGGGGGAGTAGACTATGGCTACACCTTC. The encoded protein is CASSPPGGVDYGYTF. Combining the CDR3 with reference TRBV7-6 and TRBJ1-2 gives the whole variable domain GAGVSQSPRYKVTKRGQDVALRCDPISGHVSLYWYRQALGQGPEFLTYFNYEAQQDKSGLPNDRFSAERPEGSISTLTIQRTEQRDSAMYRCASSPPGGVDYGYTFGSGTRLTVV.

V gene TRBV12-3 or TRBV12-4 combines with J gene TRBJ1-3, with TRBD1 identical over 7 bases. The CDR3 covers 13 residues. Trimming at V came to 5 bases and at J to 10 bases, leaving 8 bases not matched to a gene. CDR3 coding DNA: TGTGCCAGCAGTGCAGGGACAGTGAGTACCATATATTTT. Protein: CASSAGTVSTIYF.

This clone was observed many times. The genes are TRBV28 and TRBJ2-7, with unresolved D. Germline V gene sequence: CDR1 MDHEN, CDR2 SYDVKM. The CDR3 covers 11 residues. The V and J ends lost 3 bases and 7 bases respectively, with 7 bases between them. CDR3 sequence reads: CASSFPGEQYF. CDR3 coding DNA: TGTGCCAGCAGTTTCCCCGGGGAGCAGTACTTC. The full variable domain, completed using reference TRBV28 and TRBJ2-7, is DVKVTQSSRYLVKRTGEKVFLECVQDMDHENMFWYRQDPGLGLRLIYFSYDVKMKEKGDIPEGYSVSREKKERFSLILESASTNQTSMYLCASSFPGEQYFGPGTRLTVT.

This chain connects TRBV5-6 to TRBJ1-6, with 7 bases identical to TRBD1. Germline CDR1 reads SGHDT; CDR2 reads YYEEEE. The CDR3 is 15 residues long. The ends lost 0 bases at V and 8 bases at J; junction bases unmatched: 5. The CDR3 reads CASSLAGDRDSPLHF. In DNA, the CDR3 is TGTGCCAGCAGCTTGGCGGGGGACAGAGATTCACCCCTCCACTTT.

This clone was recorded only once. The chain combines TRBV7-8 with TRBJ2-2; a possible D gene is TRBD1 (6 bases). Trimming took 6 bases from V and 6 from J, leaving 14 bases between them. CDR3 size: 14 residues. Germline values: CDR1 SGHVS, CDR2 FQNEAQ. The CDR3 reads CASRPNAGAGELFF. In DNA, the CDR3 is TGTGCCAGCAGGCCAAATGCAGGGGCCGGGGAGCTGTTTTTT.

J is TRBJ2-7 and V is TRBV4-1, with 9 bases that match TRBD2. Per the germline V gene, CDR1 is MGHRA and CDR2 is YSYEKL. With V trimmed by 3 bases and J by 4 bases, 16 bases remained unmatched. This CDR3 has 18 amino acids. Written as DNA, the CDR3 is TGCGCCAGCAGCCAGGGTTTGGCGGGAGGGCCGGGCCGGTACGAGCAGTACTTC. Translation gives CASSQGLAGGPGRYEQYF.

This chain links TRBV13 with TRBJ2-5; 12 bases are shared with TRBD2. Trimming removed 4 bases from V and 3 bases from J; junction bases left unmatched: 6. The CDR3 spans 16 residues. Germline V gene data show CDR1 as PRHDT and CDR2 as FYEKMQ (reference sequence). Written as DNA, the CDR3 is TGTGCCAGCAGCTATACTAGCGGGGGGCCGGAAGAGACCCAGTACTTC. Amino acids: CASSYTSGGPEETQYF.

This clone was seen just once. This chain uses TRBV6-5 with TRBJ2-7, with 7 positions matching TRBD2. Germline V gene lookup returns CDR1 MNHEY and CDR2 SVGAGI. The CDR3 loop spans 12 amino acids. V dropped 11 bases and J dropped 5; count of bases not matched to a gene: 9. This CDR3 is CAARGEDDEQYF. The DNA of the CDR3 is TGTGCCGCCCGGGGGGAAGACGACGAGCAGTACTTC.

This chain connects TRBV4-3 to TRBJ1-4; D gene ambiguous. Trimming shortened V by 5 bases and J by 4 bases, and 8 bases separated the two germline ends. In germline, CDR1 is LGHNA, CDR2 YSLEER. The CDR3 spans 13 residues. The CDR3 DNA is TGCGCCAGCAGCGGGCAGCATAATGAAAAACTGTTTTTT. Translating gives CASSGQHNEKLFF.

The rearrangement links TRBV7-9 to TRBJ1-3; tentative D call: TRBD1 (6 bases). The CDR3 runs to 15 residues. The germline gives CDR1 SEHNR, CDR2 FQNEAQ (reference sequence). V lost 7 bases, J lost 8 bases, and 21 bases lay in between. The CDR3 reads CASIASRGSSDTIYF. CDR3 DNA sequence: TGTGCCAGCATCGCTTCAAGGGGGTCCTCCGACACCATATATTTT.

The rearrangement links TRBV3-1 (or the pseudogene TRBV3-2) to TRBJ2-1; the match to TRBD2 covers 8 bases. In germline, CDR1 is LGHDT, CDR2 YNNKEL (reference sequence). The length of the CDR3 is 14 residues. With V trimmed by 1 base and J by 7 bases, 3 bases remained unmatched. CDR3 nucleotide sequence: TGTGCCAGCAGCCAAGCGGGCGGGGGGAATGAGCAGTTCTTC. Translating gives CASSQAGGGNEQFF.

The V call is TRBV7-9, the J call TRBJ2-2; D remains unclear. This CDR3 contains 14 residues. Germline CDR1 is SEHNR and CDR2 is FQNEAQ (reference sequence). V lost 5 bases and J lost 0, with 7 bases in between. CDR3 sequence reads: CASSSSANTGELFF. The DNA for the CDR3 is TGTGCCAGCAGCAGCTCCGCGAACACCGGGGAGCTGTTTTTT.

The CDR3 nucleotides are TGTGCCAGCAGTTCAGGGGGCGGGAGTGAAGCTTTCTTT. Residues: CASSSGGGSEAFF. The rearrangement joins TRBV7-9 to TRBJ1-1, with 8 bases lining up with TRBD1. Germline V gene lookup returns CDR1 SEHNR and CDR2 FQNEAQ (reference sequence). The CDR3 is 13 residues long. V dropped 6 bases and J dropped 7; count of bases not matched to a gene: 7.

The V and J genes are TRBV5-1 and TRBJ2-1, with TRBD2 matching over 10 bases. V shed 1 base, J shed 8 bases, and the junction held 6 bases outside the gene matches. CDR1 is SGHRS and CDR2 is YFSETQ in the germline V gene. This CDR3 has 15 amino acids. CDR3 DNA: TGCGCCAGCAGCTTGTTCCCTAGCGGGAGCTATGAGCAGTTCTTC. It translates to CASSLFPSGSYEQFF.

The CDR3 loop is CASSSGTISTTDTQYF. CDR3 in DNA: TGCGCCAGCAGCTCGGGGACTATATCAACCACAGATACGCAGTATTTT. The chain employs TRBV5-1 and TRBJ2-3, with TRBD2 identical over 7 bases. The CDR3 covers 16 residues. The germline V gene encodes CDR1 SGHRS and CDR2 YFSETQ. V dropped 3 bases and J dropped 2; count of bases not matched to a gene: 9.

This sequence joins TRBV11-3 and TRBJ2-1; 10 bases align to TRBD1. The V gene's germline CDR1 is SGHNT and CDR2 YENEEA. The CDR3 is 16 residues long. Trimming removed 5 bases from V and 6 bases from J; junction bases left unmatched: 10. CDR3 in DNA: TGTGCCAGCAGCGCCCGGACAGGGGGTACGGCCAATGAGCAGTTCTTC. Translation: CASSARTGGTANEQFF.

This chain joins TRBV7-9 and TRBJ2-7; 7 bases are a match to TRBD1. The length of the CDR3 is 16 residues. The V segment lost 5 bases and the J segment 5 bases; nucleotides outside the gene matches: 15. Looked up from germline, CDR1 is SEHNR and CDR2 is FQNEAQ (reference sequence). Written as DNA, the CDR3 is TGTGCCAGCAGCGAAGACAGGGAAGGGGCTTTACACGAGCAGTACTTC. Its protein is CASSEDREGALHEQYF.